This T cell receptor beta chain was observed in a study of T cell responses to AZD1222 COVID-19 vaccine (dated by TCRdb to the early 2020s). Concerning the study at large: AZD1222 recipients with second doses at about 4 weeks or about 12 weeks were pooled, because spike-specific TCR depth and breadth did not differ between schedules. Trial participants were enrolled by age into subgroups of 18-55, 56-69 and 70-plus years, and roughly 150, 30 and 60 TCR-sequenced participants, respectively, were included in these subgroups. A total of 230 to 250 trial participants underwent TCR sequencing, of whom approximately 210 received two doses of AZD1222 and about 25 received two doses of the MenACWY control vaccine. Broad study findings and their caveats: Most participants were white British and females outnumbered males, and the authors suggested that clonal diversity may have been underestimated. Because no samples from the day 14 peak response were available, repertoires could be characterized only after the peak T cell response. Conclusions about previously exposed vaccinees are limited because only five to seven AZD1222 recipients were SARS-CoV-2 seropositive at baseline. In the small 56-69-year group, the increase in depth fell short of significance, most likely because of low power. After two AZD1222 doses, both the breadth and the depth of spike-specific TCRs were significantly higher than at day 0 and than in MenACWY recipients. Nearly half of unique spike-specific TCRs reportedly recognized epitopes outside regions mutated in the B.1.351 and B.1.1.7 variants. The whole spike protein was spanned by vaccine-associated CD4 TCRs, and dominant responses were seen in regions 160-218 and 743-854.

The CDR3 regions of human TCRbeta chains were analyzed by immunosequencing. Per the authors' processing: TCRs in the repertoires were compared against a reference library of SARS-CoV-2-specific TCRs that had been generated with the MIRA antigen-specificity platform. Breadth meant the fraction of unique TCRs that were SARS-CoV-2-associated, whereas depth meant the fraction of total T cells that were SARS-CoV-2-associated. Each spike-specific TCR was assigned to its reactive spike region and to a CD4 or CD8 class using the MIRA data. Log10-transformed breadth and depth values were compared by one-way ANOVA with Sidak's multiple comparisons tests. In TCRdb, the immuneACCESS table is reduced to in-frame sequences with V and J assigned. These tables do not hold every clone; where another copy was compared, an unresolved V gene accounts for under half, and the others remain unexplained. V and J calls and clone size are given by that table; D and trimming were obtained from the DNA. The sample profile shows about 150,000 clones; around 87% of them were found once. The leading ten clones occupy 6.9% of the sample.

The sample's time point label is to be understood as: baseline before first vaccination. Samples from vaccinated people were obtained from the UK trials COV001 and COV002, which included a single-blind randomized controlled phase 2/3 trial of AZD1222 (ChAdOx1 nCoV-19) in healthy adults. For TCRbeta chain sequencing, PBMC samples from trial participants were taken at day 0 and at day 28 after the second dose. A word on this clone: What antigen it recognizes has not been identified. No quality values exist for individual bases; no much larger clone is one base distant.

Material: peripheral blood, obtained on day 0 of AZD1222 vaccination. The TCR was taken from an adult in good health.

For the CDR3, the sequence is CASIPRGGFGYTF. The DNA sequence is TGTGCCAGCATCCCAAGGGGGGGGTTTGGCTACACCTTC. The chain joins TRBV6-5 to TRBJ1-2; D gene: possibly TRBD1, on 6 matching bases. From the germline V gene, CDR1 is MNHEY and CDR2 is SVGAGI. V is cut by 7 bases and J by 7 bases, and the space between the germline ends is 16 bases. The CDR3 sequence holds 13 residues, the cysteine and phenylalanine included. The only DNA kept is the CDR3, 39 bases in frame from the first base.